Below, 27 T cell receptor beta chains from the same sample are listed, as sequenced in a study of blood T cells in healthy people across ages. Sample-barcoded 5' priming and a J-beta primer mix drove a second PCR of 7 to 11 cycles. TCRdb independently ran MiXCR on the 5' RACE reads; one entry per CDR3 protein. This table holds 590,000 or so distinct CDR3 sequences, about 30% found once. Material: blood. The receptors shown here come from a woman of 80 years or more in good health.

This clonotype was detected many times. The rearrangement joins TRBV9 to TRBJ2-5, with TRBD2 matching over 12 bases. The CDR3 is 15 amino acids. Germline assignment: CDR1 SGDLS and CDR2 YYNGEE. The J segment lost 4 bases and the V segment lost 2 bases, leaving 3 bases of the junction unmatched. In nucleotides, the CDR3 is TGTGCCAGCAGCGTGGGACTAGCGGGTGGAGAGACCCAGTACTTC. As protein: CASSVGLAGGETQYF.

Many counts were recorded for this clonotype. This chain connects TRBV7-2 to TRBJ2-3; the D is unclear. This CDR3 is built from 13 residues. Trimming pared 6 bases from V and 1 base from J, leaving 8 bases between. Germline V CDR1 and CDR2: SGHTA, FQGNSA. As DNA, the CDR3 is TGTGCCAGCAGTCGTGCTCGCACAGATACGCAGTATTTT. It codes for CASSRARTDTQYF.

A word on this clonotype: A read error may be the cause here, since a much bigger clone is one base away. The chain joins TRBV6-6 to TRBJ2-1; the D call may be TRBD1 or TRBD2 (5 bases each). The germline V gene encodes CDR1 MNHNY and CDR2 SVGAGI (reference sequence). The CDR3 sequence is 15 residues long. Deletions cut 5 bases from V and 7 bases from J, with 18 bases between. Here the CDR3 DNA reads TGTGCCAGCAGTCAACCGGGACGGGGTGGTAATGAGCAGTTCTTC. It encodes CASSQPGRGGNEQFF.

This clonotype was observed many times. V gene TRBV13 combines with J gene TRBJ2-1; tentatively, D is TRBD1 (6 bases). The germline V gene encodes CDR1 PRHDT and CDR2 FYEKMQ (reference sequence). V lost 0 bases and J 3 bases, leaving 9 bases between the germline ends. The CDR3 runs to 15 residues. The CDR3 loop is CASSLGQGVYNEQFF. Here the CDR3 DNA reads TGTGCCAGCAGCTTAGGACAGGGCGTCTACAATGAGCAGTTCTTC.

This clonotype was picked up many times. The chain carries TRBV5-4 and TRBJ2-7, with D possibly TRBD1 on 7 matching bases. The CDR3 runs to 15 residues. Germline V gene sequence: CDR1 SGHNT, CDR2 YYREEE (reference sequence). V was clipped by 4 bases and J by 4 bases, with 18 bases between them. The CDR3 loop reads CASSGGTDPRYEQYF. For the CDR3, the DNA is TGTGCCAGCAGCGGGGGGACAGATCCGCGGTACGAGCAGTACTTC.

The table lists this clonotype with many counts. V is TRBV20-1 and J is TRBJ2-1; TRBD2 agrees at 7 bases. This CDR3 comprises 14 residues. The V segment lost 5 bases and the J segment 0 bases; nucleotides outside the gene matches: 4. Germline V gene sequence: CDR1 DFQATT, CDR2 SNEGSKA (reference sequence). The CDR3 is CSALRTSSYNEQFF. The CDR3 DNA reads TGCAGTGCTCTAAGGACTAGCTCCTACAATGAGCAGTTCTTC.

In its sample, this clonotype was seen many times. The genes are TRBV5-1 and TRBJ1-2, with 10 bases lining up with TRBD1. V trimming: 0 bases; J trimming: 6 bases; junction bases outside the gene matches: 2. Germline CDR1 SGHRS, CDR2 YFSETQ. The CDR3 totals 14 residues. CDR3 sequence: CASSLGGTGDGYTF. The CDR3 DNA reads as TGCGCCAGCAGCTTGGGAGGGACAGGGGATGGCTACACCTTC.

A remark on this clonotype: This may be a read error, as it is one base from a much larger clone. The chain combines TRBV5-1 with TRBJ2-1; 7 nucleotides align to TRBD2. From germline, CDR1 is SGHRS and CDR2 YFSETQ. This CDR3 contains 16 residues. The trim removed 4 bases at V and 13 bases at J, leaving 20 bases unmatched. The CDR3 loop is CASSVQGLPLWETQFF. CDR3 bases: TGCGCCAGCAGCGTCCAGGGACTACCGTTGTGGGAGACCCAGTTCTTC.

In this sample, this clonotype turned up many times. The chain employs TRBV9 and TRBJ1-4, with D perhaps matching TRBD1 (5 bases). This CDR3 is 15 amino acids long. V lost 0 bases to trimming and J lost 8 bases, with 14 bases between them. Germline V CDR1 and CDR2: SGDLS, YYNGEE. The DNA for the CDR3 is TGTGCCAGCAGCGTAGGGCAGGGAGTAGGAGAAAAACTGTTTTTT. Translation gives CASSVGQGVGEKLFF. The whole variable domain, remainder taken from reference TRBV9 and TRBJ1-4, is DSGVTQTPKHLITATGQRVTLRCSPRSGDLSVYWYQQSLDQGLQFLIQYYNGEERAKGNILERFSAQQFPDLHSELNLSSLELGDSALYFCASSVGQGVGEKLFFGSGTQLSVL.

The V and J genes are TRBV18 and TRBJ2-3; D is possibly TRBD1 (5 bases). The CDR3 spans 14 residues. The germline V and J ends were trimmed by 1 base and 9 bases, with 14 bases remaining between them. CDR1 and CDR2 from the germline V gene are KGHSH and LQKENI. CDR3 residues: CASSPRQGDETQYF. CDR3 bases: TGTGCCAGCTCACCACGGCAAGGGGATGAGACGCAGTATTTT.

Many counts were recorded for this clonotype. The V call is TRBV18, the J call TRBJ2-3; D is unresolved. Germline CDR1 reads KGHSH; CDR2 reads LQKENI. The CDR3 has 11 residues. Trimming shortened V by 5 bases and J by 5 bases, and 5 bases separated the two germline ends. CDR3 sequence reads: CASSSIDTQYF. The CDR3 coding sequence is TGTGCCAGCTCATCAATAGATACGCAGTATTTT. The variable domain in full, with the rest retrieved from reference TRBV18 and TRBJ2-3, is NAGVMQNPRHLVRRRGQEARLRCSPMKGHSHVYWYRQLPEEGLKFMVYLQKENIIDESGMPKERFSAEFPKEGPSILRIQQVVRGDSAAYFCASSSIDTQYFGPGTRLTVL.

The V gene is TRBV5-1, the J gene TRBJ1-4; D gene unclear. Trimming took off 0 bases at V and 7 bases at J, with 13 bases between the two ends. From germline, CDR1 is SGHRS and CDR2 YFSETQ. The CDR3 loop spans 15 amino acids. The CDR3 nucleotides read TGCGCCAGCAGCTTGGAAGGGTCGGGGAGTGAAAAACTGTTTTTT. As protein: CASSLEGSGSEKLFF. Full variable domain (rest looked up from reference TRBV5-1 and TRBJ1-4): KAGVTQTPRYLIKTRGQQVTLSCSPISGHRSVSWYQQTPGQGLQFLFEYFSETQRNKGNFPGRFSGRQFSNSRSEMNVSTLELGDSALYLCASSLEGSGSEKLFFGSGTQLSVL.

This clonotype was found many times. The rearrangement uses TRBV11-2 and TRBJ2-7, with D hard to call. Germline CDR1 and CDR2: SGHAT and FQNNGV. Trimming pared 0 bases from V and 6 bases from J, leaving 9 bases between. The CDR3 is 13 amino acids. The DNA of the CDR3 is TGTGCCAGCAGCTTAGATTCAAAGGGCGAGCAGTACTTC. It encodes CASSLDSKGEQYF.

This clonotype was seen ten or more times. V is TRBV20-1 and J is TRBJ2-1, with TRBD2 matching 12 bases. CDR1 is DFQATT, CDR2 SNEGSKA, per germline (reference sequence). The CDR3 covers 15 residues. The V gene end was trimmed by 5 bases and the J gene end by 9 bases; junction bases not matched to a gene: 11. The DNA of the CDR3 is TGCAGTGCTGGTCTACTAGCGGGGGGCCTGGGTGAGCAGTTCTTC. Its translation is CSAGLLAGGLGEQFF.

This clonotype was observed a handful of times. This sequence joins TRBV29-1 and TRBJ2-2; D gene uncertain. The length of the CDR3 is 15 residues. Trimming left V 4 bases short and J 6 bases short, with 18 bases between. Germline V CDR1 and CDR2: SQVTM, ANQGSEA. The CDR3 is CSVADGSRSPGELFF. The CDR3 DNA sequence: TGCAGCGTTGCGGACGGATCAAGATCCCCCGGGGAGCTGTTTTTT.

There are many counts of this clonotype. The V and J genes are TRBV9 and TRBJ2-1; 8 nucleotides agree with TRBD2. The ends lost 4 bases at V and 6 bases at J; junction bases unmatched: 6. Germline CDR1 SGDLS, CDR2 YYNGEE. The CDR3 runs 14 residues. CDR3 nucleotides: TGTGCCAGCAGCCCCGGGGGGGCGGTCAATGAGCAGTTCTTC. Its translation: CASSPGGAVNEQFF.

This chain connects TRBV20-1 to TRBJ1-4; a weak D match, TRBD1 (6 bases). V was shortened by 6 bases and J by 9 bases, with 14 bases between the two germline ends. This CDR3 is 12 amino acids long. The germline V gene has CDR1 DFQATT and CDR2 SNEGSKA (reference sequence). In nucleotides, the CDR3 is TGCAGTGCCGAAGGGGGACTTAAAAAACTGTTTTTT. Translating it yields CSAEGGLKKLFF.

The sample holds a few counts of this clonotype. J is TRBJ1-5 and V is TRBV2; TRBD1 might be the D (5 bases). The germline CDR1 and CDR2 sequences are SNHLY and FYNNEI. The V and J ends lost 6 bases and 2 bases respectively, with 14 bases between them. The CDR3 loop spans 15 amino acids. Here the CDR3 DNA reads TGTGCCAGCAGCTTCGCAGGGTCGGGCAATCAGCCCCAGCATTTT. Translated: CASSFAGSGNQPQHF. Supplemented by reference TRBV2 and TRBJ1-5, the full variable domain reads EPEVTQTPSHQVTQMGQEVILRCVPISNHLYFYWYRQILGQKVEFLVSFYNNEISEKSEIFDDQFSVERPDGSNFTLKIRSTKLEDSAMYFCASSFAGSGNQPQHFGDGTRLSIL.

This clonotype was seen ten or more times. The chain couples TRBV29-1 to TRBJ2-5; 7 nucleotides line up with TRBD2. Per germline, CDR1 SQVTM and CDR2 ANQGSEA. The CDR3 extends over 12 amino acids. V lost 7 bases to trimming and J lost 2 bases; unmatched junction nucleotides: 4. The CDR3: CSGGRAQETQYF. CDR3 nucleotide sequence: TGCAGCGGGGGGAGGGCTCAAGAGACCCAGTACTTC.

With regard to this clonotype: A much larger clone differs from this one at a single base, so this may be a read error. The V and J genes are TRBV7-2 and TRBJ2-5; TRBD1 agrees at 8 bases. The better agreement between TRBJ2-7 and the DNA end casts doubt on the J call. The germline CDR1 and CDR2 sequences are SGHTA and FQGNSA. The CDR3 is 15 amino acids. In nucleotides, the CDR3 is TGTGCCAGCATCAACCCGGGACAGGTAACCTACGAGCAGTACTTC. Protein: CASINPGQVTYEQYF.

This clonotype was seen at least ten times. The chain joins TRBV6-2 or TRBV6-3 to TRBJ2-3; a possible D gene is TRBD2 (7 bases). This CDR3 region has 15 residues. V was cut by 7 bases and J by 2 bases, with 16 bases left in between. Germline-derived CDR1 and CDR2 are MNHEY and SVGEGT. CDR3 DNA sequence: TGTGCCAGCACCGATTTCGGGGGGCCCACAGATACGCAGTATTTT. Translation gives CASTDFGGPTDTQYF.

V and J are TRBV20-1 and TRBJ1-6, with D unclear. Trimming left V 6 bases short and J 8 bases short, with 17 bases between. Germline CDR1 reads DFQATT; CDR2 reads SNEGSKA (reference sequence). The CDR3 spans 14 residues. This CDR3 reads CSATTRVSDSPLHF. CDR3 nucleotides: TGCAGTGCCACTACCCGGGTCTCGGATTCACCCCTCCACTTT.

This clonotype was counted ten times or more. The chain has TRBV7-9 and TRBJ2-5; D is undetermined. CDR1 is SEHNR and CDR2 is FQNEAQ in the germline V gene (reference sequence). This CDR3 is 11 amino acids long. Trimming shortened V by 6 bases and J by 4 bases, and 6 bases separated the two germline ends. The CDR3 DNA reads TGTGCCAGCAGTAACTCAGAGACCCAGTACTTC. It yields the protein CASSNSETQYF.

This clonotype was counted only a few times. The rearrangement links TRBV6-5 to TRBJ1-4, with D perhaps matching TRBD1 (5 bases). Between the trimmed V and J ends, which lost 4 bases and 10 bases, there was a span of 28 bases. CDR1 and CDR2 (germline): MNHEY, SVGAGI. This CDR3 has 18 residues. The CDR3 region is CASSSSWAGEITSGKLFF. For the CDR3, the DNA is TGTGCCAGCAGTTCCTCATGGGCGGGGGAAATAACCTCCGGAAAACTGTTTTTT.

Note on this clonotype: A read error may be the cause here, since a much bigger clone is one base away. The V gene is TRBV12-3 or TRBV12-4, the J gene TRBJ2-1; D might be TRBD1 or TRBD2, each matching 5 bases. CDR3 length: 14 residues. With 6 bases removed from V and 5 bases from J, the gap between germline ends came to 14 bases. As DNA, the CDR3 is TGTGCCAGCAGGGGGGATCGGCCCAACAATGAGCAGTTCTTC. This sequence encodes CASRGDRPNNEQFF.

A word on this clonotype: A much larger clonotype is one base distant, so this may be a read error. The final CDR3 position lacks the conserved phenylalanine or tryptophan, pointing to a likely read error. V usage is TRBV4-3 and J usage is TRBJ1-5, with 7 bases aligning to TRBD1. Germline loops: CDR1 LGHNA, CDR2 YSLEER. V shed 0 bases, J shed 5 bases, and the junction held 4 bases outside the gene matches. There are 15 residues in the CDR3. The CDR3 region is CASSQEGQRDQPQHC. The CDR3 DNA follows: TGCGCCAGCAGCCAAGAGGGACAGAGAGATCAGCCCCAGCATTGT.

This clonotype has more than one count but fewer than ten. This chain joins TRBV12-3 or TRBV12-4 and TRBJ1-1; D is ambiguous. The CDR3 loop spans 14 amino acids. With 2 bases removed from V and 11 bases from J, the gap between germline ends came to 18 bases. The CDR3 nucleotides read TGTGCCAGCAGTTTACATAGGCGCACCGATGGTGCTTTCTTT. This gives the protein CASSLHRRTDGAFF.